This T cell receptor (beta chain) stems from a study of T cells in Graves' hyperthyroidism and ophthalmopathy. Patients affected by ophthalmopathy presented a Clinical Activity Score of at least 3, a NOSPECS grade of at least 4, and disease duration below 3 months. The CDR3 spans 14 residues. Germline assignment: CDR1 MNHNY and CDR2 SVGAGI (reference sequence). The germline V and J ends were trimmed by 0 bases and 2 bases, with 8 bases remaining between them. Researchers amplified the TCR beta CDR3 regions from RNA transcripts. Carried out on the TCR CDR3, a first-round RT-PCR used the HTBI primer set. TCRdb itself ran the multiplex PCR reads through MiXCR, one entry per CDR3 protein. The repertoire holds around 690,000 distinct CDR3 sequences, with 20% as singletons.

Sequences were obtained from blood. This sequence joins TRBV6-6 and TRBJ2-7; no firm D call. This receptor was obtained from a man aged 30 to 45 with Graves' ophthalmopathy. CDR3 nucleotide sequence: TGTGCCAGCAGTTACTCCCAGAGTACCTACGAGCAGTACTTC. Encoded protein: CASSYSQSTYEQYF.